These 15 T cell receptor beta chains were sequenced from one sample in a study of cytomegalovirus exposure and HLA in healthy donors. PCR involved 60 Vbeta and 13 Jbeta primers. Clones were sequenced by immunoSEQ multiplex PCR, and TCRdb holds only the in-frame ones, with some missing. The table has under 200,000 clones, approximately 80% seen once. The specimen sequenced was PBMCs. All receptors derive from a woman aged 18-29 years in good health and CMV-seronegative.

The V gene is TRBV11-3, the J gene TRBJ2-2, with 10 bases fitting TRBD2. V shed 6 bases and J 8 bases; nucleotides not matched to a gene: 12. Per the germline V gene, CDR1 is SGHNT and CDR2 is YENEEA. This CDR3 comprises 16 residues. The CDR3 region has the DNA TGTGCCAGCAGATCCGAGGCTATAGCGGGAGGAGGGGAGCTGTTTTTT. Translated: CASRSEAIAGGGELFF. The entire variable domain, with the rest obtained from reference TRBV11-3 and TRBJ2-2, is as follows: EAGVVQSPRYKIIEKKQPVAFWCNPISGHNTLYWYLQNLGQGPELLIRYENEEAVDDSQLPKDRFSAERLKGVDSTLKIQPAELGDSAVYLCASRSEAIAGGGELFFGEGSRLTVL.

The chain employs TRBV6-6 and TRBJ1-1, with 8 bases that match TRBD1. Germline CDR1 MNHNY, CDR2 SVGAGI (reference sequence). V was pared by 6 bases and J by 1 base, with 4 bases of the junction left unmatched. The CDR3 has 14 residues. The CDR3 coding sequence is TGTGCCAGCAGGTCAGGGGGCTCGAACACTGAAGCTTTCTTT. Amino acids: CASRSGGSNTEAFF.

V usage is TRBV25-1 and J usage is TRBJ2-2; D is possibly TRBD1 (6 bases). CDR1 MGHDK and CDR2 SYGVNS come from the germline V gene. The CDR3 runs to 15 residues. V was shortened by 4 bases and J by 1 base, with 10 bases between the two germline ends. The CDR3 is CASSAQGRNTGELFF. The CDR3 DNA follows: TGTGCCAGCAGTGCTCAGGGGAGGAACACCGGGGAGCTGTTTTTT.

CDR3 sequence: CASSDSGSRSEAFF. The CDR3 DNA is TGTGCCAGCAGTGATTCGGGTTCCCGTTCTGAAGCTTTCTTT. The chain employs TRBV25-1 and TRBJ1-1; no clear D. CDR1 is MGHDK, CDR2 SYGVNS, per germline. The CDR3 runs 14 residues. V was shortened by 3 bases and J by 6 bases, with 14 bases between the two germline ends. The whole variable domain, filled in from reference TRBV25-1 and TRBJ1-1, reads EADIYQTPRYLVIGTGKKITLECSQTMGHDKMYWYQQDPGMELHLIHYSYGVNSTEKGDLSSESTVSRIRTEHFPLTLESARPSHTSQYLCASSDSGSRSEAFFGQGTRLTVV.

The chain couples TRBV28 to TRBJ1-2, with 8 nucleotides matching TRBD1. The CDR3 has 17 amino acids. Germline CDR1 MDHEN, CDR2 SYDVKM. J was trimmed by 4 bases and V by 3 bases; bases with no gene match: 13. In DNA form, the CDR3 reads TGTGCCAGCAGTTTTGTTGGGCGGTCGGGACAGGCCTATGGCTACACCTTC. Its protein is CASSFVGRSGQAYGYTF.

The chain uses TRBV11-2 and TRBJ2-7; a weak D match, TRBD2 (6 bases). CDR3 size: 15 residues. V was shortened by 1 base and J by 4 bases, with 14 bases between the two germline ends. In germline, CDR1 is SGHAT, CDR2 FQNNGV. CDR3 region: CASSLGEAPGYEQYF. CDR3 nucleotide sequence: TGTGCCAGCAGCTTAGGGGAGGCCCCAGGTTACGAGCAGTACTTC. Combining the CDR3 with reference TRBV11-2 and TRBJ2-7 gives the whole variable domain EAGVAQSPRYKIIEKRQSVAFWCNPISGHATLYWYQQILGQGPKLLIQFQNNGVVDDSQLPKDRFSAERLKGVDSTLKIQPAKLEDSAVYLCASSLGEAPGYEQYFGPGTRLTVT.

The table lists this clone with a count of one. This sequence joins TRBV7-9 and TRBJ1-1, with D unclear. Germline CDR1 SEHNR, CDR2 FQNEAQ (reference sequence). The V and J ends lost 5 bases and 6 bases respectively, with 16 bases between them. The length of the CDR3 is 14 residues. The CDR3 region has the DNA TGTGCCAGCAGCCACCCCCACACAGACGCTGAAGCTTTCTTT. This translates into CASSHPHTDAEAFF. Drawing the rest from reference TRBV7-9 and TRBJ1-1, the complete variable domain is DTGVSQNPRHKITKRGQNVTFRCDPISEHNRLYWYRQTLGQGPEFLTYFQNEAQLEKSRLLSDRFSAERPKGSFSTLEIQRTEQGDSAMYLCASSHPHTDAEAFFGQGTRLTVV.

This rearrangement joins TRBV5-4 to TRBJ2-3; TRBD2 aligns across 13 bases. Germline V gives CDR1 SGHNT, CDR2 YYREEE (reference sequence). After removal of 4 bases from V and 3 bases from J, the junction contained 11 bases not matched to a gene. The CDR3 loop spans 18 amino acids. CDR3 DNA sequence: TGTGCCAGCAGCAACCCGGGACTAGCGGGACGCGTTACAGATACGCAGTATTTT. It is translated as CASSNPGLAGRVTDTQYF.

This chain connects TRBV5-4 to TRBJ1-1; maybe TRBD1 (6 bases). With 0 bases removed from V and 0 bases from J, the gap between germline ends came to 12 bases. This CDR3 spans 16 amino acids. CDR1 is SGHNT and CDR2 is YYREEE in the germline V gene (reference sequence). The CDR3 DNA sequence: TGTGCCAGCAGCTTGGCCCTAACAGGGATGAACACTGAAGCTTTCTTT. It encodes CASSLALTGMNTEAFF.

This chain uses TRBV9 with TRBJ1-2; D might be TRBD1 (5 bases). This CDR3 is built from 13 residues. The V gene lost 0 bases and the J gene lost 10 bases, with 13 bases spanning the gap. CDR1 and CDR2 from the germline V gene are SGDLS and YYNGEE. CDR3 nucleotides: TGTGCCAGCAGCGTAGGGGGCCAGGGTGACTACACCTTC. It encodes CASSVGGQGDYTF.

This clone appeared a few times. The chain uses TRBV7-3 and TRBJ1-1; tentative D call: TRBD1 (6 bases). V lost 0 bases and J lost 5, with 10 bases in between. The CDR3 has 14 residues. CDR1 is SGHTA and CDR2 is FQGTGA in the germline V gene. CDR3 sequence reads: CASSLTRGSTEAFF. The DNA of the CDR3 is TGTGCCAGCAGCTTAACTAGGGGGTCGACTGAAGCTTTCTTT.

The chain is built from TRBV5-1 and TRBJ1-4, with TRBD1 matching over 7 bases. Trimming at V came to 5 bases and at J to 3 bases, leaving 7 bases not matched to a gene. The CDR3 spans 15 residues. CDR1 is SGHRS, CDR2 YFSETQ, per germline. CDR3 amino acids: CASREGASANEKLFF. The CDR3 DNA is TGCGCCAGCAGGGAGGGGGCATCGGCTAATGAAAAACTGTTTTTT.

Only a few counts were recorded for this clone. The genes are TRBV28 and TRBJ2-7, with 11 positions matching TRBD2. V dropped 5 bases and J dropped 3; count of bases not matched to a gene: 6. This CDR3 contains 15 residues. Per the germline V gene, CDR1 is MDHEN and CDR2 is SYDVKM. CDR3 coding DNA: TGTGCCAGCAGTCAAACTAGCGGGAGACTCTACGAGCAGTACTTC. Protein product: CASSQTSGRLYEQYF. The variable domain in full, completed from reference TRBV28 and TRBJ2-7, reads DVKVTQSSRYLVKRTGEKVFLECVQDMDHENMFWYRQDPGLGLRLIYFSYDVKMKEKGDIPEGYSVSREKKERFSLILESASTNQTSMYLCASSQTSGRLYEQYFGPGTRLTVT.

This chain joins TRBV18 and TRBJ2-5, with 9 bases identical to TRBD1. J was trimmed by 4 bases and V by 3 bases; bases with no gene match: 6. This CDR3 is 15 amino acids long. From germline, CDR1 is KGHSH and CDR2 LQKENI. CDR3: CASSPWTGVAETQYF. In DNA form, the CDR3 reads TGTGCCAGCTCACCTTGGACAGGGGTAGCAGAGACCCAGTACTTC.

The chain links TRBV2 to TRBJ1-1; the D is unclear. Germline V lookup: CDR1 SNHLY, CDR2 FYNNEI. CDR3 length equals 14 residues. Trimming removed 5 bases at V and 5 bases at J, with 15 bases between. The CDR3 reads CASSLSGFTTEAFF. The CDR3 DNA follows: TGTGCCAGCAGTTTATCCGGGTTCACTACTGAAGCTTTCTTT.